Given below is one T cell receptor (beta chain) in context. This specimen comes from a study of blood T cell repertoires in COVID-19. For the study at large: COVID-19 samples collected from the United States, Italy and Spain covered acute and convalescent phases.

The data were produced by immunoSEQ multiplex PCR, yet TCRdb's version contains in-frame clones alone and is incomplete. This table has over 95,000 clones, about 89% appearing once. The specimen was peripheral blood. The origin of this receptor is a human donor with acute or convalescent COVID-19. The donor label of this sample is uncertain.

The chain's CDR3 is CASSLRPRADYGYTF. The CDR3 region has the DNA TGTGCCAGCAGTCTAAGACCCAGGGCTGACTATGGCTACACCTTC. The chain employs TRBV27 and TRBJ1-2; a possible D gene is TRBD1 (5 bases). Germline V gives CDR1 MNHEY, CDR2 SMNVEV (reference sequence). The CDR3 totals 15 residues. The V end was cut by 5 bases, the J end by 3 bases, with 16 bases between.